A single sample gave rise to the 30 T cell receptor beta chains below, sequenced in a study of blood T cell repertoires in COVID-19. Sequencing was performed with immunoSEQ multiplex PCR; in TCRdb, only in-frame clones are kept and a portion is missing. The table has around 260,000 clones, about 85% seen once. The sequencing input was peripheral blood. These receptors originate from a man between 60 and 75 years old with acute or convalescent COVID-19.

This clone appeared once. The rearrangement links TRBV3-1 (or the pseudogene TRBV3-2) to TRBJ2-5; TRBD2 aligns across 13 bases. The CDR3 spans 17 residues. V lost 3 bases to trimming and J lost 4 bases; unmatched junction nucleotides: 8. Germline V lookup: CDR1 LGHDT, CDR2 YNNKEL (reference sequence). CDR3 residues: CASSHGKTSGGRETQYF. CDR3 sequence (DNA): TGTGCCAGCAGCCATGGAAAGACTAGCGGGGGGCGAGAGACCCAGTACTTC.

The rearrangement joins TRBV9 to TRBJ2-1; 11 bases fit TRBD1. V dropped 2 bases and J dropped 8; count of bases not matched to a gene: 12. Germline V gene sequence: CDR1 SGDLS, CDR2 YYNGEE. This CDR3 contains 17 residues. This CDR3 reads CASSVYPGTGGIHEQFF. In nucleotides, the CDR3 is TGTGCCAGCAGCGTGTACCCCGGGACAGGGGGGATACATGAGCAGTTCTTC.

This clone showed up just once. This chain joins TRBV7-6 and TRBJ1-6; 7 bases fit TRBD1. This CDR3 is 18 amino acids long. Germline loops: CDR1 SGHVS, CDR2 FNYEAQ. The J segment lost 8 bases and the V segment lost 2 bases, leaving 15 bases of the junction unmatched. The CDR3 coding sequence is TGTGCCAGCAGCTTAAGGAGTGCAGGGGGAGGTGTGGATTCACCCCTCCACTTT. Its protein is CASSLRSAGGGVDSPLHF.

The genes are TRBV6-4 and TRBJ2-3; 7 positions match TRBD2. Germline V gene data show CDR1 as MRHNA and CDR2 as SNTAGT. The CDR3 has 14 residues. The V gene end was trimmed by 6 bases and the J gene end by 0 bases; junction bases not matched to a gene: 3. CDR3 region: CASRAGESTDTQYF. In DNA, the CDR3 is TGTGCCAGCAGGGCGGGAGAAAGCACAGATACGCAGTATTTT.

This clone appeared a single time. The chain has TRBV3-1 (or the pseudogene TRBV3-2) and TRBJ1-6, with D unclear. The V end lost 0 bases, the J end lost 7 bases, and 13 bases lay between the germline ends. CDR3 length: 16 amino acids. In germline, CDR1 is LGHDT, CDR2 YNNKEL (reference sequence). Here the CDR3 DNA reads TGTGCCAGCAGCCAAGAGAGTCAGCGTCCAAATTCACCCCTCCACTTT. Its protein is CASSQESQRPNSPLHF.

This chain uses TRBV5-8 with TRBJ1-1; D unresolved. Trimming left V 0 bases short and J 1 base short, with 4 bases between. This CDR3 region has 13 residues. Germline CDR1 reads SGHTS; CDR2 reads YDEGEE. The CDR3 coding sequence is TGTGCCAGCAGCTTGGGAGCGAACACTGAAGCTTTCTTT. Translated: CASSLGANTEAFF.

The CDR3 spells CASSPTVREKLFF. The CDR3 DNA follows: TGCGCCAGCAGCCCGACAGTAAGGGAAAAACTGTTTTTT. The V gene is TRBV5-1, the J gene TRBJ1-4; a weak D match, TRBD1 (5 bases). CDR3 length: 13 amino acids. V was clipped by 4 bases and J by 8 bases, with 12 bases between them. The germline gives CDR1 SGHRS, CDR2 YFSETQ.

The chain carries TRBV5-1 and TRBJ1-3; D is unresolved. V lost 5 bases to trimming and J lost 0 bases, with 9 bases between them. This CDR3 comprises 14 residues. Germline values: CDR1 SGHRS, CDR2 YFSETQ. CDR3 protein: CASRDSYSGNTIYF. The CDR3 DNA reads TGCGCCAGCAGGGACTCCTACTCTGGAAACACCATATATTTT.

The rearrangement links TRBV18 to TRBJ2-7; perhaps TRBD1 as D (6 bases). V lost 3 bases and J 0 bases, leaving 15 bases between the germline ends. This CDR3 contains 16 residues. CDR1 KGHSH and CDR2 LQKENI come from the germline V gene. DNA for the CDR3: TGTGCCAGCTCACCTCTACAGGGAAGCGGCTCCTACGAGCAGTACTTC. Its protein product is CASSPLQGSGSYEQYF.

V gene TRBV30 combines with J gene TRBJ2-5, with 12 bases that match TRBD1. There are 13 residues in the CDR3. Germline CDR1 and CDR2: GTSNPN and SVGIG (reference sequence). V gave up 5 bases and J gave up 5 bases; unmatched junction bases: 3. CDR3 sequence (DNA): TGTGCCTGGGGGACAGGGGGCTCGGAGACCCAGTACTTC. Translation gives CAWGTGGSETQYF.

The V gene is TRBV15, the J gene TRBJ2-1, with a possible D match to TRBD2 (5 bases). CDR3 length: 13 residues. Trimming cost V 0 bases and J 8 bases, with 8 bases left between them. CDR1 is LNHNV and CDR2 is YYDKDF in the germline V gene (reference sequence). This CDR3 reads CATSRDPSYEQFF. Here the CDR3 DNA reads TGTGCCACCAGCAGAGACCCTAGCTATGAGCAGTTCTTC.

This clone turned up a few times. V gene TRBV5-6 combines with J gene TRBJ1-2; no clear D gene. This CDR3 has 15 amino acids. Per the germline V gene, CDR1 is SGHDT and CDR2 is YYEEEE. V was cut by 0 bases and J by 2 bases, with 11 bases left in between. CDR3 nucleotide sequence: TGTGCCAGCAGCTTGGGCCAAGTCCTAAACTATGGCTACACCTTC. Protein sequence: CASSLGQVLNYGYTF. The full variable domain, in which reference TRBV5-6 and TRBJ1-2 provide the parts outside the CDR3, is DAGVTQSPTHLIKTRGQQVTLRCSPKSGHDTVSWYQQALGQGPQFIFQYYEEEERQRGNFPDRFSGHQFPNYSSELNVNALLLGDSALYLCASSLGQVLNYGYTFGSGTRLTVV.

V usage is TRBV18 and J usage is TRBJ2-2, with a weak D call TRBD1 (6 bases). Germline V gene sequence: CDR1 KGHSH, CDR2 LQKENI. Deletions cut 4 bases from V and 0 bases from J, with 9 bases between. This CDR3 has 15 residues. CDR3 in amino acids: CASSRDNSNTGELFF. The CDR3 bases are TGTGCCAGCTCACGGGACAACTCGAACACCGGGGAGCTGTTTTTT.

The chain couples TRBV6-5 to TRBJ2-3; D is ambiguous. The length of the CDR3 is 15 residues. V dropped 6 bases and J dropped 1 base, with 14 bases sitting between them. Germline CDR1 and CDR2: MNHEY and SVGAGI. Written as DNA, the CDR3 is TGTGCCAGCAGGGCACCTCGGGTGGGCACAGATACGCAGTATTTT. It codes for CASRAPRVGTDTQYF.

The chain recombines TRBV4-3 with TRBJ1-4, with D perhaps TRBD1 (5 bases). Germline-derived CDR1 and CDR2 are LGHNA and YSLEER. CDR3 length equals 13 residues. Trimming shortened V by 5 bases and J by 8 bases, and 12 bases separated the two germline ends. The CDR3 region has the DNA TGCGCCAGCAGCAGGGGCGTGATCGAAAAACTGTTTTTT. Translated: CASSRGVIEKLFF.

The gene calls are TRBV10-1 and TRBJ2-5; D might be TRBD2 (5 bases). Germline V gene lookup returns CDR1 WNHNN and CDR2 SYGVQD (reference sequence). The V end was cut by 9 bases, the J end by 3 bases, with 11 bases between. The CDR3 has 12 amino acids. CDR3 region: CARRRGKETQYF. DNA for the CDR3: TGCGCCAGACGCCGGGGAAAAGAGACCCAGTACTTC.

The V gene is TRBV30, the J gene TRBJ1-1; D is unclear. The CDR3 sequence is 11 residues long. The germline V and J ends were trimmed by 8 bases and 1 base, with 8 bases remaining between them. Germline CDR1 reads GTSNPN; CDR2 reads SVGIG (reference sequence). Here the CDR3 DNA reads TGTGCCACGACTAAGAACACTGAAGCTTTCTTT. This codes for CATTKNTEAFF.

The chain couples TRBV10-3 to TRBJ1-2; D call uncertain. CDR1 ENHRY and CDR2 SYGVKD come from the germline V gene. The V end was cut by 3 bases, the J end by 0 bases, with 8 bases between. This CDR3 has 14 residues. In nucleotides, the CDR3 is TGTGCCATCAGTGAACCGGGAACTAACTATGGCTACACCTTC. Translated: CAISEPGTNYGYTF.

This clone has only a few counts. The CDR3 is CASSLSSSGGKTEAFF. CDR3 sequence (DNA): TGTGCCAGCAGCTTAAGTAGCTCAGGGGGGAAGACTGAAGCTTTCTTT. The chain uses TRBV7-3 and TRBJ1-1; 7 bases fit TRBD1. The CDR3 length is 16 residues. The ends lost 1 base at V and 5 bases at J; junction bases unmatched: 10. Germline assignment: CDR1 SGHTA and CDR2 FQGTGA.

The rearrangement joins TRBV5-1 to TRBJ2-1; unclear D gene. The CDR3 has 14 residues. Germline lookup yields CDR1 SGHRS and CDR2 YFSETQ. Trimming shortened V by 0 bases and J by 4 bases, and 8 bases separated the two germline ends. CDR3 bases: TGCGCCAGCAGCTTGGCGAACTTATACAATGAGCAGTTCTTC. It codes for CASSLANLYNEQFF.

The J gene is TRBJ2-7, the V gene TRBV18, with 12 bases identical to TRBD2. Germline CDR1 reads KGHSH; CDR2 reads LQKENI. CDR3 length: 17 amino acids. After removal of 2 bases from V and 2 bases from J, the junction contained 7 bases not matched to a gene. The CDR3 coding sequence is TGTGCCAGCTCACCATTCCTGACTAGCGGGAGAACCTACGAGCAGTACTTC. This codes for CASSPFLTSGRTYEQYF. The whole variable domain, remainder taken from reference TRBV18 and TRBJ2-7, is NAGVMQNPRHLVRRRGQEARLRCSPMKGHSHVYWYRQLPEEGLKFMVYLQKENIIDESGMPKERFSAEFPKEGPSILRIQQVVRGDSAAYFCASSPFLTSGRTYEQYFGPGTRLTVT.

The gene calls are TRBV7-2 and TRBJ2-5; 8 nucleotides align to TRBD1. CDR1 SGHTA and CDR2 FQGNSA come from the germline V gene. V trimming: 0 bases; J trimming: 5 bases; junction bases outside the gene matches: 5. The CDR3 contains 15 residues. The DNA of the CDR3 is TGTGCCAGCAGCTTAGCACCAGGGGGCATGGAGACCCAGTACTTC. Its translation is CASSLAPGGMETQYF. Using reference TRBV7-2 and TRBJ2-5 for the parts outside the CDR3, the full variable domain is GAGVSQSPSNKVTEKGKDVELRCDPISGHTALYWYRQSLGQGLEFLIYFQGNSAPDKSGLPSDRFSAERTGGSVSTLTIQRTQQEDSAVYLCASSLAPGGMETQYFGPGTRLLVL.

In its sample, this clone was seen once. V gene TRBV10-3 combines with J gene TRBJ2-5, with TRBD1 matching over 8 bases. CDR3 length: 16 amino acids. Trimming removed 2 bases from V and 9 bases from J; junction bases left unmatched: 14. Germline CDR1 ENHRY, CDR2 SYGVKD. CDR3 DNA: TGTGCCATCAGTGAGCAGGGGGCGAGGGGGAATGGGGCCCAGTACTTC. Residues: CAISEQGARGNGAQYF.

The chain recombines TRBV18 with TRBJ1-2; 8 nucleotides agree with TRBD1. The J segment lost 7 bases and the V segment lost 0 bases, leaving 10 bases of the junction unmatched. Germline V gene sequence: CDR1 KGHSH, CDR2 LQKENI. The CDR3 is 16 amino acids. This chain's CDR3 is CASSPPLQGGSLGYTF. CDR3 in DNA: TGTGCCAGCTCACCACCGCTACAGGGGGGTTCCCTTGGCTACACCTTC.

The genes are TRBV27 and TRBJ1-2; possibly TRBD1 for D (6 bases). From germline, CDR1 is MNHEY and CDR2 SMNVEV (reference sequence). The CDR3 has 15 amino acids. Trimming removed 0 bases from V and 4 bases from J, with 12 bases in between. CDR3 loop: CASSLSFRGGYGYTF. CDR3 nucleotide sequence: TGTGCCAGCAGTTTATCCTTCAGGGGTGGCTATGGCTACACCTTC.

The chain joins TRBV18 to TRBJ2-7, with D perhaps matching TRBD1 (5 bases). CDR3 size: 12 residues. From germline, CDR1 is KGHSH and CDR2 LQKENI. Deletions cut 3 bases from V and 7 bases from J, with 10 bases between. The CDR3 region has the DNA TGTGCCAGCTCACCGGAACAGGTGGAGCAGTACTTC. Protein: CASSPEQVEQYF.

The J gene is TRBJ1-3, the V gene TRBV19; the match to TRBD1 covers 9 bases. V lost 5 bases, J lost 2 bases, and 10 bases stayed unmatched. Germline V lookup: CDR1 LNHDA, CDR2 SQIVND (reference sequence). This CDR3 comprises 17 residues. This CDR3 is CASSALGTGRTGNTIYF. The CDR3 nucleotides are TGTGCCAGTAGTGCCCTGGGGACAGGGAGAACTGGAAACACCATATATTTT.

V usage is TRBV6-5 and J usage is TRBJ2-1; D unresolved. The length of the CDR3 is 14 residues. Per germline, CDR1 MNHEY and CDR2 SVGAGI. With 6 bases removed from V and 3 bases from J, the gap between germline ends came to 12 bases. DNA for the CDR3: TGTGCCAGCAGGCGTCGTAACTACTACAATGAGCAGTTCTTC. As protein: CASRRRNYYNEQFF.

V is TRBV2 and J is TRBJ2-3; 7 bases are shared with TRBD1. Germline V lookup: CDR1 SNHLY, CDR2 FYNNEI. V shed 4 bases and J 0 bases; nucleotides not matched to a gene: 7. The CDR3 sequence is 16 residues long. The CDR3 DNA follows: TGTGCCAGCAGTGTCACAGGGGTTGTGAGCACAGATACGCAGTATTTT. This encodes CASSVTGVVSTDTQYF.

The CDR3 reads CASTRGQGYGYTF. CDR3 bases: TGTGCCAGCACCAGAGGACAGGGCTATGGCTACACCTTC. This chain joins TRBV12-3 or TRBV12-4 and TRBJ1-2, with 8 bases matching TRBD1. The V gene end was trimmed by 7 bases and the J gene end by 4 bases; junction bases not matched to a gene: 5. The CDR3 totals 13 residues.